This TCR beta chain was captured in a study of OX40 agonist ivuxolimab in advanced cancers. The CDR3 is made up of 15 amino acids. The V segment lost 6 bases and the J segment 1 base; nucleotides outside the gene matches: 8. CDR1 and CDR2 from the germline V gene are MDHEN and SYDVKM. TCRdb's table, derived via immunoSEQ multiplex PCR, lists solely in-frame clones and lacks some. Of about 67,000 clones listed, 91% are singletons. Source: CD4+ or CD8+ T cells sorted from blood, taken in a trial of the OX40 agonist ivuxolimab. The origin of this receptor is an adult with an advanced solid tumor such as melanoma, head and neck, liver or kidney cancer. V and J are TRBV28 and TRBJ2-5, with 7 positions matching TRBD1. The CDR3 nucleotides read TGTGCCAGCAGCTACGGGACAGCCACCCAAGAGACCCAGTACTTC. Protein sequence: CASSYGTATQETQYF.